One sample yielded the 14 T cell receptor beta chains listed below, sequenced in a study of CD8 T cells in ankylosing spondylitis. General study results and limits: Blood of patients with ankylosing spondylitis appeared to be characterized by a TCR beta motif of several highly homologous variants.

Their cognate antigens are unknown. Via MiXCR, TCRdb re-called the 5' RACE reads, giving one row per CDR3 protein. The table lists 750,000 to 850,000 distinct CDR3 sequences, approximately 10% of them singletons. The sequenced sample was blood, either unsorted or a sorted T cell fraction (not recorded which). The receptors here all came from a male donor with ankylosing spondylitis.

The V and J genes are TRBV20-1 and TRBJ2-2; D unresolved. The V and J ends lost 6 bases and 1 base respectively, with 6 bases between them. This CDR3 has 12 amino acids. Germline CDR1 reads DFQATT; CDR2 reads SNEGSKA (reference sequence). The CDR3 DNA sequence: TGCAGTGCCAGGCGGAACACCGGGGAGCTGTTTTTT. Encoded protein: CSARRNTGELFF.

This clonotype was seen at least ten times. The V and J genes are TRBV7-2 and TRBJ2-2; maybe TRBD2 (6 bases). The germline V and J ends were trimmed by 2 bases and 1 base, with 8 bases remaining between them. Germline V CDR1 and CDR2: SGHTA, FQGNSA. This CDR3 spans 15 amino acids. CDR3 sequence (DNA): TGTGCCAGCAGCTTACAGGGACTGAACACCGGGGAGCTGTTTTTT. This translates into CASSLQGLNTGELFF. Based on the CDR3 plus reference TRBV7-2 and TRBJ2-2, the full variable domain is GAGVSQSPSNKVTEKGKDVELRCDPISGHTALYWYRQSLGQGLEFLIYFQGNSAPDKSGLPSDRFSAERTGGSVSTLTIQRTQQEDSAVYLCASSLQGLNTGELFFGEGSRLTVL.

There are many counts of this clonotype. The chain combines TRBV20-1 with TRBJ1-5, with D unclear. V lost 3 bases to trimming and J lost 4 bases, with 7 bases between them. The CDR3 loop spans 12 amino acids. Germline-derived CDR1 and CDR2 are DFQATT and SNEGSKA (reference sequence). The CDR3 loop reads CSARAANQPQHF. CDR3 nucleotide sequence: TGCAGTGCTAGGGCCGCAAATCAGCCCCAGCATTTT.

This chain uses TRBV20-1 with TRBJ2-5; TRBD2 matches 8 bases. This CDR3 spans 13 amino acids. CDR1 DFQATT and CDR2 SNEGSKA come from the germline V gene (reference sequence). The V gene end was trimmed by 5 bases and the J gene end by 5 bases; junction bases not matched to a gene: 7. CDR3 bases: TGCAGTGCTGCTCCAGCGGGAGATGAGACCCAGTACTTC. This sequence encodes CSAAPAGDETQYF.

The V call is TRBV9, the J call TRBJ2-5; maybe TRBD2 (6 bases). This CDR3 comprises 12 residues. The V gene lost 3 bases and the J gene lost 10 bases, with 13 bases spanning the gap. CDR1 is SGDLS, CDR2 YYNGEE, per germline. CDR3 DNA sequence: TGTGCCAGCAGCGCTCGGGGAGGAGGCCAGTACTTC. It encodes CASSARGGGQYF.

This chain connects TRBV30 to TRBJ2-1; 9 nucleotides agree with TRBD1. In germline, CDR1 is GTSNPN, CDR2 SVGIG (reference sequence). The CDR3 contains 15 residues. The V gene end was trimmed by 3 bases and the J gene end by 7 bases; junction bases not matched to a gene: 10. The CDR3 region has the DNA TGTGCCTGGAGCGGGTTGAGGACAGGGGCTAATGAGCAGTTCTTC. This translates into CAWSGLRTGANEQFF. The complete variable domain, with remaining parts taken from reference TRBV30 and TRBJ2-1, reads SQTIHQWPATLVQPVGSPLSLECTVEGTSNPNLYWYRQAAGRGLQLLFYSVGIGQISSEVPQNLSASRPQDRQFILSSKKLLLSDSGFYLCAWSGLRTGANEQFFGPGTRLTVL.

Only a few counts were recorded for this clonotype. V and J are TRBV15 and TRBJ1-5; D unclear. V dropped 8 bases and J dropped 0 bases, with 26 bases sitting between them. The CDR3 length is 19 residues. Germline loops: CDR1 LNHNV, CDR2 YYDKDF (reference sequence). CDR3 nucleotide sequence: TGTGCCACCCTAGGTGTACTATCCAGTAATGGGGATAGCAATCAGCCCCAGCATTTT. It encodes CATLGVLSSNGDSNQPQHF.

The chain is built from TRBV20-1 and TRBJ1-6; D is undetermined. Trimming removed 0 bases from V and 9 bases from J, with 15 bases in between. This CDR3 contains 15 residues. The germline V gene encodes CDR1 DFQATT and CDR2 SNEGSKA (reference sequence). Here the CDR3 reads CSARDHKGISSPLHF. CDR3 nucleotide sequence: TGCAGTGCTAGAGATCACAAGGGTATAAGTTCACCCCTCCACTTT.

This clonotype occurred many times. The V and J genes are TRBV20-1 and TRBJ2-3; 7 positions match TRBD2. Germline CDR1 is DFQATT and CDR2 is SNEGSKA (reference sequence). J lost 2 bases, V lost 8 bases, and 7 bases had no gene match. This CDR3 has 13 amino acids. CDR3 sequence (DNA): TGCAGTAAGAGCGGGGTGCTCACAGATACGCAGTATTTT. Translating gives CSKSGVLTDTQYF.

This clonotype was recorded many times. The CDR3 spells CASSQRVGTDTQYF. In DNA form, the CDR3 reads TGTGCCAGCAGCCAGAGGGTAGGCACAGATACGCAGTATTTT. This rearrangement joins TRBV7-2 to TRBJ2-3; D possibly corresponds to TRBD2 (5 bases). The CDR3 runs 14 residues. CDR1 is SGHTA, CDR2 FQGNSA, per germline. With 5 bases removed from V and 1 base from J, the gap between germline ends came to 10 bases. The variable domain in full, completed from reference TRBV7-2 and TRBJ2-3, reads GAGVSQSPSNKVTEKGKDVELRCDPISGHTALYWYRQSLGQGLEFLIYFQGNSAPDKSGLPSDRFSAERTGGSVSTLTIQRTQQEDSAVYLCASSQRVGTDTQYFGPGTRLTVL.

This clonotype has at least ten counts. The chain uses TRBV12-3 or TRBV12-4 and TRBJ2-1; 9 bases align to TRBD2. The CDR3 is made up of 17 amino acids. The ends lost 5 bases at V and 0 bases at J; junction bases unmatched: 8. The CDR3 DNA is TGTGCCAGCAGTCGACGAGCGGGAGGAAGCTCCTACAATGAGCAGTTCTTC. It specifies CASSRRAGGSSYNEQFF.

The table lists this clonotype with many counts. This sequence joins TRBV7-9 and TRBJ2-7; D gene ambiguous. The V end lost 4 bases, the J end lost 1 base, and 5 bases lay between the germline ends. This CDR3 is 12 amino acids long. Germline assignment: CDR1 SEHNR and CDR2 FQNEAQ (reference sequence). The CDR3 here is CASSWTSYEQYF. DNA for the CDR3: TGTGCCAGCAGCTGGACGTCCTACGAGCAGTACTTC.

The V and J genes are TRBV6-2 or TRBV6-3 and TRBJ2-5; the match to TRBD1 covers 7 bases. V lost 2 bases and J lost 3; bases outside the gene matches: 6. The CDR3 sequence is 15 residues long. The germline gives CDR1 MNHEY, CDR2 SVGEGT. This CDR3 reads CASSYMVDREETQYF. The CDR3 DNA reads as TGTGCCAGCAGTTACATGGTCGACAGGGAAGAGACCCAGTACTTC.

J is TRBJ2-3 and V is TRBV20-1; no definite D call. Germline CDR1 and CDR2: DFQATT and SNEGSKA (reference sequence). The CDR3 is 13 amino acids. V was cut by 8 bases and J by 6 bases, with 18 bases left in between. The CDR3 DNA sequence: TGCAGTCTGCTAGATTATGCCTCCGATACGCAGTATTTT. This gives the protein CSLLDYASDTQYF.